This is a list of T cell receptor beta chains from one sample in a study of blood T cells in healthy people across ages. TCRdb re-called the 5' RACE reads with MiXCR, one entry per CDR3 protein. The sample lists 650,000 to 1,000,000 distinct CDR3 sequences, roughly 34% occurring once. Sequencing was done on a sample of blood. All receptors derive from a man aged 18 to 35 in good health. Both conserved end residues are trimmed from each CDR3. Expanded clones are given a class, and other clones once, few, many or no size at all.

ASSRSGGTNEQF	TRBV7-9	.	TRBJ2-1
ASIPSGNTIY	TRBV12-3/TRBV12-4	.	TRBJ1-3
ASSDVGGDTEAF	TRBV2	.	TRBJ1-1
ASSYQYDRASQETQY	TRBV6-5	many	TRBJ2-5
ASSSPGEGTNYGYT	TRBV7-9	.	TRBJ1-2
ASSQAAGQSYEQY	TRBV4-1	.	TRBJ2-7
ASEAGVSTDTQY	TRBV12-3/TRBV12-4	.	TRBJ2-3
SVVGGRQLKYGYT	TRBV29-1	few	TRBJ1-2
ASSSEPGLHYNEQY	TRBV12-3/TRBV12-4	.	.
AISESRAVFYEQY	TRBV10-3	.	TRBJ2-7
ASSPRQGADMWTNEKLF	TRBV23-1	.	TRBJ1-4
ASSGTGEDGYT	TRBV5-1	many	TRBJ1-2
ASSQDRSAPEAF	TRBV4-2	many	TRBJ1-1
ASSLGGPEF	TRBV5-6	.	TRBJ2-1
AISDEVNEKLF	TRBV10-3	few	TRBJ1-4
ASGLEGSYTDTQY	TRBV5-1	.	TRBJ2-3
ASSFYSGAPHNEQF	TRBV5-6	.	TRBJ2-1
ASSSAGLNEKLF	TRBV5-1	few	TRBJ1-4
ASSPPGEQF	TRBV18	many	TRBJ2-1
ASSLAETGIDGYT	TRBV27	.	TRBJ1-2
ASSLAVGGGRGTDTQY	TRBV5-1	few	TRBJ2-3
SAPRPLAGHNEQF	TRBV20-1	many	TRBJ2-1
ASTYQTNEKLF	TRBV6-1	.	TRBJ1-4
SASIPGAVGIPQH	TRBV20-1	.	TRBJ1-5
ASSDDRVDEQF	TRBV9	.	TRBJ2-1
ASTLGTSTNEKLF	TRBV14	few	TRBJ1-4
SVSQGIGENTIY	TRBV29-1	.	TRBJ1-3
ASSSWTETDTQY	TRBV27	few	TRBJ2-3
ASSQDMAGWVSPLH	TRBV3-1	.	TRBJ1-6
ASRLLQLNTEAF	TRBV27	few	TRBJ1-1
ASSRRDRGGNEQY	TRBV11-2	.	TRBJ2-5
ASSQDREGALTGELF	TRBV4-2	few	TRBJ2-2
ACSKPGLVVGELF	TRBV7-9	once	TRBJ2-2
SVGGTGGNYGYT	TRBV29-1	many	TRBJ1-2
ASSATGRPTDTQY	TRBV9	.	TRBJ2-3
ASSGSSGANVLT	TRBV12-3/TRBV12-4	many	TRBJ2-6
ASSQTSQETQY	TRBV4-3	few	TRBJ2-5
ATSRDQAGTTDTQY	TRBV15	.	TRBJ2-3
ASSPGRSLMNTEAF	TRBV4-3	.	TRBJ1-1
ASSVGQGVYNEQF	TRBV9	many	TRBJ2-1
ASSYSNLLAGLSYEQY	TRBV6-2/TRBV6-3	few	TRBJ2-7
ASSPGDRAGEAF	TRBV6-2/TRBV6-3	.	TRBJ1-1
ASSPTTTTEAF	TRBV4-3	.	TRBJ1-1
SASGTVGGTYEQY	TRBV20-1	few	TRBJ2-7
ASSTLTGTMGGYT	TRBV5-5	few	TRBJ1-2
SANRDRGAGGQF	TRBV20-1	few	TRBJ2-1
ASGRDGGPSYEQY	TRBV27	once	TRBJ2-7
ASSSGGARETQY	TRBV12-3/TRBV12-4	few	TRBJ2-5
ASSQEGDAGGADTQY	TRBV4-3	.	TRBJ2-3
ASSPVGTGEY	TRBV7-8	few	TRBJ2-3
AISGGAGTDTQY	TRBV10-3	.	TRBJ2-3
ASSQTVDTQY	TRBV7-9	many	TRBJ2-3
ASHRSYNEQY	TRBV7-9	.	.
ASSLVPSELLLNEQF	TRBV7-2	.	TRBJ2-1